This TCR beta chain was sequenced in a study of T cell responses to AZD1222 COVID-19 vaccine. With respect to this clone: Its antigen is still unknown.

The protocol was immunoSEQ multiplex PCR, while the TCRdb copy is restricted to in-frame clones and leaves out a portion. The data contain more than 120,000 clones, roughly 90% of them singletons. General study results and limits: The study reported that nearly half of spike-specific TCRs target unmutated variant regions.

The germline CDR1 and CDR2 sequences are PRHDT and FYEKMQ (reference sequence). This CDR3 has 14 amino acids. Deletions cut 5 bases from V and 1 base from J, with 11 bases between. This chain uses TRBV13 with TRBJ1-1; D ambiguous. The source is an adult who received the AZD1222 COVID-19 vaccine. Sequencing used peripheral blood, obtained 28 days after the second AZD1222 dose. CDR3 protein: CASSLATGNTEAFF. The CDR3 nucleotides are TGTGCCAGCAGCCTCGCGACGGGGAACACTGAAGCTTTCTTT. The variable domain in full, with the rest retrieved from reference TRBV13 and TRBJ1-1, is AAGVIQSPRHLIKEKRETATLKCYPIPRHDTVYWYQQGPGQDPQFLISFYEKMQSDKGSIPDRFSAQQFSDYHSELNMSSLELGDSALYFCASSLATGNTEAFFGQGTRLTVV.